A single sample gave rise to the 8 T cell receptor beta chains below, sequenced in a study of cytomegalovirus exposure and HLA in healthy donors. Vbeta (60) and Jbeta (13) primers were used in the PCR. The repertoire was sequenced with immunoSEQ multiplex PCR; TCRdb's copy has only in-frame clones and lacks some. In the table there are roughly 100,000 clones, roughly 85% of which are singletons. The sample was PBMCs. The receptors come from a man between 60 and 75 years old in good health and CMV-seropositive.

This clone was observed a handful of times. The CDR3 bases are TGTGCCAGCAGCCCGAGCTTAGTCGATACGCAGTATTTT. Protein: CASSPSLVDTQYF. The genes are TRBV7-2 and TRBJ2-3; D is ambiguous. This CDR3 has 13 residues. Germline lookup yields CDR1 SGHTA and CDR2 FQGNSA. Trimming removed 5 bases from V and 6 bases from J, with 12 bases in between.

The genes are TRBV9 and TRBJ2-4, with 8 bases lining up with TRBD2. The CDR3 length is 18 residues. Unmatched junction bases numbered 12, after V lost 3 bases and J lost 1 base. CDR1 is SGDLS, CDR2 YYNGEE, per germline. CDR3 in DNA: TGTGCCAGCAGCGCGGGGGGGATTGGGGTCGTGGCCAAAAACATTCAGTACTTC. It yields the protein CASSAGGIGVVAKNIQYF. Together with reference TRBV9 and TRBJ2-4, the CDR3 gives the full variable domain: DSGVTQTPKHLITATGQRVTLRCSPRSGDLSVYWYQQSLDQGLQFLIQYYNGEERAKGNILERFSAQQFPDLHSELNLSSLELGDSALYFCASSAGGIGVVAKNIQYFGAGTRLSVL.

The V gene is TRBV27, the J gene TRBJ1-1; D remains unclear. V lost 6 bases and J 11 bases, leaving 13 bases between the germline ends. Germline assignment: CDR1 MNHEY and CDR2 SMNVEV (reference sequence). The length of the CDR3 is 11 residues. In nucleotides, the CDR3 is TGTGCCAGCAGGGGGAGGCATGGGGCTTTCTTT. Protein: CASRGRHGAFF.

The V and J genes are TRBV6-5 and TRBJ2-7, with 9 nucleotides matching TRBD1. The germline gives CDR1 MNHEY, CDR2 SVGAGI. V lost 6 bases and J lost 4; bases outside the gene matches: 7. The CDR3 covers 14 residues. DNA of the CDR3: TGTGCCAGCAGGGCACGACAGGGGGGTTACGAGCAGTACTTC. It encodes CASRARQGGYEQYF.

The CDR3 region has the DNA TGCGCCAGCAGTGAGTCGACAGGGGCGGACAATGAGCAGTTCTTC. This translates into CASSESTGADNEQFF. The rearrangement uses TRBV10-1 and TRBJ2-1; 8 nucleotides align to TRBD1. Germline V CDR1 and CDR2: WNHNN, SYGVQD (reference sequence). This CDR3 contains 15 residues. V dropped 0 bases and J dropped 5; count of bases not matched to a gene: 3.

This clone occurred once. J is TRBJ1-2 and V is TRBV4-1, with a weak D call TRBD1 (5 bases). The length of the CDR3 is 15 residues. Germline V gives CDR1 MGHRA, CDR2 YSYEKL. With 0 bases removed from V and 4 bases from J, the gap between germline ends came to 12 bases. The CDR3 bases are TGCGCCAGCAGCCAAGAGAGCAGGGCCCTCTATGGCTACACCTTC. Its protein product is CASSQESRALYGYTF.

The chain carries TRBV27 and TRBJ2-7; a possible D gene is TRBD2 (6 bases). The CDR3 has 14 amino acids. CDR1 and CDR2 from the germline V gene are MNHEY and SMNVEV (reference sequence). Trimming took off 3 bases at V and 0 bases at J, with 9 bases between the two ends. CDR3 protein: CASSLREASYEQYF. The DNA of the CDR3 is TGTGCCAGCAGTTTGAGGGAGGCCTCCTACGAGCAGTACTTC.

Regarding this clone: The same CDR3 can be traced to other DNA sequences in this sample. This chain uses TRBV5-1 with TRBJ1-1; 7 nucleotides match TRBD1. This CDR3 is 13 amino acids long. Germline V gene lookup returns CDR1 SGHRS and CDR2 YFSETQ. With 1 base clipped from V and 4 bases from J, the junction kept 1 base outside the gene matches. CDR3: CASSLTGVTEAFF. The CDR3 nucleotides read TGCGCCAGCAGCTTGACAGGGGTCACTGAAGCTTTCTTT.